The present T cell receptor beta chain was sequenced within a study of T cell responses to AZD1222 COVID-19 vaccine. CDR1 and CDR2 (germline): LGHNA, YNFKEQ. Trimming cost V 0 bases and J 0 bases, with 14 bases left between them. This CDR3 region has 18 residues. Study findings and constraints: The study reported that nearly half of spike-specific TCRs target unmutated variant regions. Donor demographics were predominantly white British with a female majority; clonal diversity may be underestimated. Spike-specific TCR breadth rose after two AZD1222 doses, and depth rose as well. Mapped onto spike, vaccine-associated CD4 TCRs spanned it and were dominant at 160-218 and 743-854.

Libraries were prepared by immunoSEQ multiplex PCR; TCRdb keeps only in-frame clonotypes and omits some of them. Of roughly 99,000 clones listed, about nine tenths were seen once; the top ten hold 7.5% to 9.5%. Concerning this clone itself: Its matching antigen is unknown.

This chain connects TRBV4-2 to TRBJ2-2; perhaps TRBD2 as D (6 bases). Source: peripheral blood, taken 28 days after the second AZD1222 dose. This sequence was found in an adult who received the AZD1222 COVID-19 vaccine. This CDR3 reads CASSQEGPGGTNTGELFF. The CDR3, as DNA: TGTGCCAGCAGCCAAGAGGGGCCCGGGGGTACGAACACCGGGGAGCTGTTTTTT.